The 18 T cell receptor beta chains below come from one sample, sequenced in a study of control samples from healthy donors and cancer patients. Produced via immunoSEQ multiplex PCR; TCRdb's table is partial and in-frame only. Altogether fewer than 85,000 clones are present, 75% to 90% being singletons, with the ten largest covering 6.5% to 7.5%. Input material: blood. Source of these receptors: a man between 50 and 59 years old in good health.

The genes are TRBV12-3 or TRBV12-4 and TRBJ2-5; D unresolved. The CDR3 has 13 residues. The ends were cut back, 1 base at V and 7 bases at J, with 10 bases in the middle. The CDR3 bases are TGTGCCAGCAGTTTAGGGGCCCCAGGGACCCAGTACTTC. Encoded protein: CASSLGAPGTQYF.

The DNA of the CDR3 is TGTGCCAGCAGCCAACATAGCGGGGGGGCCGACAATGAGCAGTTCTTC. Protein sequence: CASSQHSGGADNEQFF. The rearrangement links TRBV4-2 to TRBJ2-1; 11 bases are a match to TRBD2. Germline CDR1 reads LGHNA; CDR2 reads YNFKEQ. The CDR3 runs to 16 residues. After removal of 2 bases from V and 5 bases from J, the junction contained 5 bases not matched to a gene.

The chain joins TRBV11-1 to TRBJ1-1; no firm D call. Germline CDR1 reads SGHAT; CDR2 reads FQDESV (reference sequence). Trimming left V 4 bases short and J 4 bases short, with 10 bases between. The CDR3 is 13 residues long. This CDR3 reads CASSSGWGTEAFF. Here the CDR3 DNA reads TGTGCCAGCAGCTCTGGATGGGGCACTGAAGCTTTCTTT.

The chain employs TRBV4-1 and TRBJ2-7, with 10 bases lining up with TRBD1. Germline lookup yields CDR1 MGHRA and CDR2 YSYEKL. The CDR3 is 15 amino acids. J was trimmed by 4 bases and V by 4 bases; bases with no gene match: 7. The CDR3 is CASSLLGDRGYEQYF. The CDR3 DNA is TGCGCCAGCAGCCTTCTCGGGGACAGGGGATACGAGCAGTACTTC.

Here the CDR3 DNA reads TGTGCCAGCTCACGGGACAGGGCGAATGAAGCTTTCTTT. It is translated as CASSRDRANEAFF. This chain uses TRBV18 with TRBJ1-1; TRBD1 matches at 9 bases. The CDR3 spans 13 residues. The germline gives CDR1 KGHSH, CDR2 LQKENI. V shed 4 bases and J 7 bases; nucleotides not matched to a gene: 4.

This chain uses TRBV7-2 with TRBJ1-4; the D gene is possibly TRBD1 (6 bases). V was trimmed by 5 bases and J by 6 bases, leaving 16 bases between them. Germline CDR1 SGHTA, CDR2 FQGNSA. The CDR3 runs to 15 residues. CDR3 loop: CASSPGGGGDEKLFF. Here the CDR3 DNA reads TGTGCCAGCAGCCCGGGTGGAGGGGGTGATGAAAAACTGTTTTTT.

This chain uses TRBV5-4 with TRBJ1-2; 7 nucleotides line up with TRBD1. The CDR3 runs to 12 residues. J gave up 8 bases and V 4 bases, and 5 bases lay outside the gene matches. Germline lookup yields CDR1 SGHNT and CDR2 YYREEE (reference sequence). The CDR3 is CASSSQGGGYTF. CDR3 bases: TGTGCCAGCAGCAGTCAGGGGGGCGGCTACACCTTC.

This sequence joins TRBV18 and TRBJ2-7, with 7 bases that match TRBD2. The V gene's germline CDR1 is KGHSH and CDR2 LQKENI. V lost 1 base to trimming and J lost 12 bases; unmatched junction nucleotides: 12. CDR3 length equals 14 residues. The CDR3 loop reads CASSPRGGEGALYF. The CDR3 DNA is TGTGCCAGCTCACCACGGGGGGGTGAGGGTGCGTTGTACTTC.

The rearrangement joins TRBV2 to TRBJ1-1; D might be TRBD1 (6 bases). V lost 4 bases, J lost 5 bases, and 14 bases lay in between. The CDR3 length is 14 residues. CDR1 SNHLY and CDR2 FYNNEI come from the germline V gene. This CDR3 reads CASSGVRGWTEAFF. CDR3 DNA: TGTGCCAGCAGTGGGGTAAGGGGGTGGACTGAAGCTTTCTTT.

The V and J genes are TRBV3-1 (or the pseudogene TRBV3-2) and TRBJ1-2; no clear D gene. V was cut by 0 bases and J by 7 bases, with 12 bases left in between. This CDR3 is built from 14 residues. Germline CDR1 is LGHDT and CDR2 is YNNKEL (reference sequence). The CDR3 reads CASSQEGLYGGYTF. The CDR3 DNA sequence: TGTGCCAGCAGCCAAGAGGGCCTTTATGGTGGCTACACCTTC.

The chain links TRBV4-1 to TRBJ2-4, with a possible D match to TRBD1 (5 bases). Germline assignment: CDR1 MGHRA and CDR2 YSYEKL. CDR3 size: 15 residues. V dropped 0 bases and J dropped 6 bases, with 12 bases sitting between them. CDR3 nucleotide sequence: TGCGCCAGCAGCCAAGAAGGGGCAGGTGGAAACATTCAGTACTTC. This gives the protein CASSQEGAGGNIQYF.

The chain joins TRBV10-1 to TRBJ2-1, with D possibly matching TRBD2 (5 bases). V was clipped by 4 bases and J by 5 bases, with 9 bases between them. Looked up from germline, CDR1 is WNHNN and CDR2 is SYGVQD (reference sequence). There are 13 residues in the CDR3. CDR3 residues: CASSGELHNEQFF. CDR3 in DNA: TGCGCCAGCAGTGGGGAGCTCCACAATGAGCAGTTCTTC.

This clone has only one observation. The chain joins TRBV6-5 to TRBJ1-4, with 7 bases lining up with TRBD1. The germline CDR1 and CDR2 sequences are MNHEY and SVGAGI. The CDR3 is 14 amino acids. The junction had 3 bases not matched to a gene; V was cut back by 6 bases and J by 2 bases. Written as DNA, the CDR3 is TGTGCCAGCAGGAAACAGGGGACTAATGAAAAACTGTTTTTT. Its protein product is CASRKQGTNEKLFF.

J is TRBJ2-6 and V is TRBV9, with D possibly being TRBD1 or TRBD2 (5 bases each). V lost 2 bases, J lost 0 bases, and 15 bases lay in between. In germline, CDR1 is SGDLS, CDR2 YYNGEE. The CDR3 has 18 amino acids. As DNA, the CDR3 is TGTGCCAGCAGCGTGGGGGTAGGGCTTCCCTCTGGGGCCAACGTCCTGACTTTC. It translates to CASSVGVGLPSGANVLTF.

The chain recombines TRBV21-1 with TRBJ1-2; the table gives TRBD1 as D, unverified against the DNA. TRBV21-1 is marked as a pseudogene. The CDR3 extends over 16 amino acids. CDR3 coding DNA: TGTGCCAGCAGCAAAGTGGAAGGCAGGGGGCACGTTGGCTACACCTTC. It yields the protein CASSKVEGRGHVGYTF.

This chain connects TRBV10-3 to TRBJ1-4; D unclear. The CDR3 is 12 amino acids. CDR1 is ENHRY, CDR2 SYGVKD, per germline. V lost 5 bases to trimming and J lost 8 bases, with 9 bases between them. The CDR3 DNA follows: TGTGCCATCAGTACCCATTGGGAAAAACTGTTTTTT. Translation: CAISTHWEKLFF.

The rearrangement joins TRBV7-2 to TRBJ1-1; 9 bases are shared with TRBD1. Germline CDR1 reads SGHTA; CDR2 reads FQGNSA. This CDR3 is 16 amino acids long. Trimming at V came to 3 bases and at J to 1 base, leaving 6 bases not matched to a gene. CDR3 in amino acids: CASSFDRTGANTEAFF. In DNA form, the CDR3 reads TGTGCCAGCAGCTTTGACCGGACAGGGGCGAACACTGAAGCTTTCTTT.

The chain joins TRBV7-6 to TRBJ2-1, with D possibly being TRBD1 or TRBD2 (5 bases each). V was shortened by 1 base and J by 6 bases, with 7 bases between the two germline ends. Germline V lookup: CDR1 SGHVS, CDR2 FNYEAQ. The CDR3 covers 13 residues. As DNA, the CDR3 is TGTGCCAGCAGCTTAGAGAGGGGCAATGAGCAGTTCTTC. This codes for CASSLERGNEQFF.